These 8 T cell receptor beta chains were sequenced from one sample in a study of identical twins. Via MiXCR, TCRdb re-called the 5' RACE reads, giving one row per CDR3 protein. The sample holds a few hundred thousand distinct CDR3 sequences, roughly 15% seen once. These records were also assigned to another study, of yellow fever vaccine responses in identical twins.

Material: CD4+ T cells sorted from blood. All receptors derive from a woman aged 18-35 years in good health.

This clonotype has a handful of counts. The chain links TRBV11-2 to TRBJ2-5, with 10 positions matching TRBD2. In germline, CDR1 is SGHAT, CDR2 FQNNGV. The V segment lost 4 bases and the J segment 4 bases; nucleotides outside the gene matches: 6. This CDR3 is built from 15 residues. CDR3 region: CASSSLAGVIETQYF. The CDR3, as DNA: TGTGCCAGCAGCTCCCTAGCGGGAGTGATAGAGACCCAGTACTTC.

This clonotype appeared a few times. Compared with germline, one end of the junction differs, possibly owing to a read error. The CDR3 DNA reads TGTGCCAGCAGTTTAGGAGTCCTCGGGCTCAATCAGCCCCAGCATTTT. Amino acids: CASSLGVLGLNQPQHF. The chain carries TRBV7-8 and TRBJ1-5; no firm D call. The germline V gene has CDR1 SGHVS and CDR2 FQNEAQ. CDR3 length: 16 amino acids. Variable domain in full (rest from reference TRBV7-8 and TRBJ1-5): GAGVSQSPRYKVAKRGQDVALRCDPISGHVSLFWYQQALGQGPEFLTYFQNEAQLDKSGLPSDRFFAERPEGSVSTLKIQRTQQEDSAVYLCASSLGVLGLNQPQHFGDGTRLSIL.

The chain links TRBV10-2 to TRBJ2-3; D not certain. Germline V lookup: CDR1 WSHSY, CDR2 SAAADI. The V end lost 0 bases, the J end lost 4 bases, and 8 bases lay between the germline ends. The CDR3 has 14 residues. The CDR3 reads CASSESLQADTQYF. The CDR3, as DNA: TGCGCCAGCAGTGAGTCGCTCCAGGCAGATACGCAGTATTTT.

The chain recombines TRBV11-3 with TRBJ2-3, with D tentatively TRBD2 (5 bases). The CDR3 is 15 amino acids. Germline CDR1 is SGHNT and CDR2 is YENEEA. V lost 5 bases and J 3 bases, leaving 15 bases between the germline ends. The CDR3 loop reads CASSAAAWGTDTQYF. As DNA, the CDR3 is TGTGCCAGCAGCGCAGCGGCCTGGGGAACAGATACGCAGTATTTT.

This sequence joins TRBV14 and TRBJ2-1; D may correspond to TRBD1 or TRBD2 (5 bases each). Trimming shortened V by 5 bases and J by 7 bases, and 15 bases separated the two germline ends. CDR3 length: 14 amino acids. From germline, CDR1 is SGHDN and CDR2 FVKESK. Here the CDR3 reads CASSRTGAGNEQFF. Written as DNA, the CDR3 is TGTGCCAGCAGCAGAACCGGGGCTGGGAATGAGCAGTTCTTC.

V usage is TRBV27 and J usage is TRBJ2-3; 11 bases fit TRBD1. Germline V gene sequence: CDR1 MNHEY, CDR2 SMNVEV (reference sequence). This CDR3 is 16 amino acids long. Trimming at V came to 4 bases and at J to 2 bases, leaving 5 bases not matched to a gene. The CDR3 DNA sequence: TGTGCCAGCAGTTCGTCGGACAGGGGGCACACAGATACGCAGTATTTT. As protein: CASSSSDRGHTDTQYF.

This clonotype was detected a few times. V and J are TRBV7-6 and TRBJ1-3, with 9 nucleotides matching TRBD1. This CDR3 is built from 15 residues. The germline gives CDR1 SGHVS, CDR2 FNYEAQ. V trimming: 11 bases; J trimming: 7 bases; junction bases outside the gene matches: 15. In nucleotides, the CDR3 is TGTGCCGTACCTACAGGGGGCTACGGAGTGAACACCATATATTTT. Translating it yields CAVPTGGYGVNTIYF.

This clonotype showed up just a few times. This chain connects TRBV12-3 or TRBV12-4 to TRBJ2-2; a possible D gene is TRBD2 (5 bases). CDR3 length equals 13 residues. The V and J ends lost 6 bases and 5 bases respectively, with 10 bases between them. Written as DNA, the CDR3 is TGTGCCAGCAGCCAAAGGGAGACCGGGGAGCTGTTTTTT. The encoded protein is CASSQRETGELFF.